The 30 T cell receptor beta chains given below trace back to one sample, sequenced in a study of blood T cells in healthy people across ages. A second PCR, run for roughly 7 to 11 cycles, used a sample-barcoded 5' primer plus a J-beta primer mix. TCRdb re-analysed the 5' RACE reads in MiXCR, keeping a single row per CDR3 protein. The sample shows about 780,000 distinct CDR3 sequences, roughly 46% of them seen only once. Sequenced sample: blood. These receptors were taken from an elderly man in good health.

V gene TRBV20-1 combines with J gene TRBJ2-4; D gene uncertain. Deletions cut 3 bases from V and 1 base from J, with 13 bases between. CDR3 length equals 15 residues. The germline V gene encodes CDR1 DFQATT and CDR2 SNEGSKA (reference sequence). In nucleotides, the CDR3 is TGCAGTGCTAGTGTCACTCATGGGGCCAAAAACATTCAGTACTTC. This codes for CSASVTHGAKNIQYF.

Points on this clonotype: One junction end does not reproduce the germline sequence, and a read error may be involved. The chain recombines TRBV7-6 with TRBJ2-3; D unclear. CDR3 length: 14 amino acids. CDR1 is SGHVS, CDR2 FNYEAQ, per germline. The CDR3 sequence is CASSLLGITDTQYF. CDR3 DNA sequence: TGTGCCAGCAGCTTATTGGGTATCACAGACACGCAGTATTTT.

This clonotype was found a few times. The chain joins TRBV15 to TRBJ2-1; 11 nucleotides agree with TRBD2. V shed 0 bases and J 7 bases; nucleotides not matched to a gene: 2. CDR3 length: 15 residues. In germline, CDR1 is LNHNV, CDR2 YYDKDF (reference sequence). In DNA form, the CDR3 reads TGTGCCACCAGCAGAGAACTAGCGGGAGAGAATGAGCAGTTCTTC. Amino acids: CATSRELAGENEQFF.

This clonotype occurred a few times. The rearrangement uses TRBV5-1 and TRBJ2-5; no clear D. The V gene lost 1 base and the J gene lost 2 bases, with 12 bases spanning the gap. Per germline, CDR1 SGHRS and CDR2 YFSETQ. CDR3 length equals 15 residues. Here the CDR3 DNA reads TGCGCCAGCAGCTTGCTGGCCCTCCAGCAAGAGACCCAGTACTTC. Encoded protein: CASSLLALQQETQYF.

A few counts support this clonotype. The chain uses TRBV7-2 and TRBJ2-7, with TRBD2 matching over 7 bases. The germline V gene has CDR1 SGHTA and CDR2 FQGNSA. The junction had 14 bases not matched to a gene; V was cut back by 5 bases and J by 4 bases. The length of the CDR3 is 16 residues. The CDR3 protein is CASSLFGGGYSYEQYF. The CDR3, as DNA: TGTGCCAGCAGCCTGTTTGGGGGAGGGTATAGTTACGAGCAGTACTTC.

The chain carries TRBV5-1 and TRBJ2-2, with D possibly being TRBD2 (6 bases). CDR3 length: 14 amino acids. V gave up 1 base and J gave up 3 bases, with 7 bases separating them. Germline values: CDR1 SGHRS, CDR2 YFSETQ. CDR3 bases: TGCGCCAGCAGCTTGTGGAGGGACACCGGGGAGCTGTTTTTT. Protein: CASSLWRDTGELFF.

The chain uses TRBV29-1 and TRBJ1-3; 9 bases map to TRBD1. Germline trimming cut 1 base from V and 9 bases from J; bases unmatched to any gene: 7. Germline V CDR1 and CDR2: SQVTM, ANQGSEA. The CDR3 runs to 14 residues. The CDR3 DNA reads as TGCAGCGTTGAAGGGACGGGACAGGGTGCCACCATATATTTT. This codes for CSVEGTGQGATIYF.

This chain links TRBV4-2 with TRBJ2-1; D might be TRBD2 (5 bases). This CDR3 spans 18 amino acids. The germline gives CDR1 LGHNA, CDR2 YNFKEQ. The ends were cut back, 1 base at V and 5 bases at J, with 21 bases in the middle. The CDR3 bases are TGTGCCAGCAGCCAAGCCAGCGGTCCGGAGGTAGGCCACAATGAGCAGTTCTTC. Translated: CASSQASGPEVGHNEQFF.

This clonotype was observed a handful of times. The chain couples TRBV24-1 to TRBJ2-3; D gene uncertain. Germline assignment: CDR1 KGHDR and CDR2 SFDVKD. CDR3 size: 13 residues. Trimming took off 4 bases at V and 2 bases at J, with 6 bases between the two ends. The CDR3 sequence: CATSEGVTDTQYF. CDR3 nucleotides: TGTGCCACCAGTGAGGGTGTCACAGATACGCAGTATTTT.

In regard to this clonotype: This may come from a read error, since a much larger clone is one base off. CDR3 sequence (DNA): TGTGCCAGCAGCCCCGGAGACAGGGACTCACCCCTCCACTTT. The encoded protein is CASSPGDRDSPLHF. This rearrangement joins TRBV5-6 to TRBJ1-6; 7 nucleotides match TRBD1. The CDR3 has 14 residues. The germline CDR1 and CDR2 sequences are SGHDT and YYEEEE. J gave up 10 bases and V 4 bases, and 8 bases lay outside the gene matches.

This clonotype turned up a few times. V and J are TRBV24-1 and TRBJ1-2; 8 bases align to TRBD1. Germline CDR1 is KGHDR and CDR2 is SFDVKD. The V and J ends lost 7 bases and 0 bases, in that order; junction bases with no gene match: 3. CDR3 length equals 14 residues. CDR3 residues: CATRGTGANYGYTF. CDR3 DNA: TGTGCCACCAGGGGGACAGGAGCTAACTATGGCTACACCTTC.

This CDR3 reads CASSLQGWVNTEAFF. The DNA for the CDR3 is TGCGCCAGCAGCTTACAGGGGTGGGTGAACACTGAAGCTTTCTTT. The chain uses TRBV5-1 and TRBJ1-1, with TRBD1 matching over 7 bases. The CDR3 consists of 15 residues. Germline V gene data show CDR1 as SGHRS and CDR2 as YFSETQ. Trimming took 2 bases from V and 0 from J; bases not matched to a gene: 4.

The chain recombines TRBV2 with TRBJ2-5; D gene uncertain. The CDR3 sequence is 16 residues long. Germline lookup yields CDR1 SNHLY and CDR2 FYNNEI. The V end lost 0 bases, the J end lost 11 bases, and 22 bases lay between the germline ends. The CDR3 here is CASSEAFPASGGEQYF. CDR3 nucleotides: TGTGCCAGCAGTGAAGCGTTTCCAGCGAGTGGTGGTGAGCAGTACTTC.

This clonotype has only a few counts. The chain carries TRBV28 and TRBJ1-5, with D tentatively TRBD1 (6 bases). In germline, CDR1 is MDHEN, CDR2 SYDVKM. Trimming removed 7 bases at V and 0 bases at J, with 19 bases between. CDR3 length equals 17 residues. The CDR3 here is CASTPGGGGDSNQPQHF. DNA for the CDR3: TGTGCCAGCACCCCCGGAGGGGGAGGGGATAGCAATCAGCCCCAGCATTTT.

V usage is TRBV20-1 and J usage is TRBJ2-7; D not certain. V lost 5 bases, J lost 5 bases, and 22 bases lay in between. The CDR3 loop spans 15 amino acids. Per germline, CDR1 DFQATT and CDR2 SNEGSKA (reference sequence). Written as DNA, the CDR3 is TGCAGTGCTCCCAAAGACAACCAACTGAAGGACGAGCAGTACTTC. It codes for CSAPKDNQLKDEQYF.

This clonotype occurred a few times. The J gene is TRBJ1-2, the V gene TRBV10-3; possibly TRBD1 for D (6 bases). The CDR3 runs 13 residues. Germline assignment: CDR1 ENHRY and CDR2 SYGVKD. The V gene lost 7 bases and the J gene lost 5 bases, with 14 bases spanning the gap. The CDR3 region is CAITDRTLYGYTF. Written as DNA, the CDR3 is TGTGCCATCACTGACAGGACATTATATGGCTACACCTTC.

The CDR3 protein is CASSYPGQENIQYF. The CDR3 nucleotides are TGTGCCAGCAGCTATCCGGGACAGGAAAACATTCAGTACTTC. The rearrangement uses TRBV11-2 and TRBJ2-7; 8 nucleotides agree with TRBD1. The end of the DNA is better explained by TRBJ2-4, so the J call may be wrong. The germline V gene has CDR1 SGHAT and CDR2 FQNNGV. The CDR3 is 14 amino acids.

V and J are TRBV5-1 and TRBJ2-7; 7 bases are a match to TRBD2. The CDR3 runs to 17 residues. With 4 bases clipped from V and 0 bases from J, the junction kept 13 bases outside the gene matches. CDR1 is SGHRS and CDR2 is YFSETQ in the germline V gene. CDR3 nucleotide sequence: TGCGCCAGCAGCCTGAACGGACTAGGCGACCCCTCCTACGAGCAGTACTTC. Amino acids: CASSLNGLGDPSYEQYF.

This sequence joins TRBV2 and TRBJ1-2, with 11 nucleotides matching TRBD1. The CDR3 length is 14 residues. V trimming: 4 bases; J trimming: 6 bases; junction bases outside the gene matches: 4. Per the germline V gene, CDR1 is SNHLY and CDR2 is FYNNEI. CDR3 DNA: TGTGCCAGCAGTGGGGACAGGGGGACCCATGGCTACACCTTC. Translation gives CASSGDRGTHGYTF.

This chain connects TRBV4-3 to TRBJ2-3, with a tentative D call TRBD1 (6 bases). The CDR3 length is 16 residues. Deletions cut 4 bases from V and 0 bases from J, with 14 bases between. Germline loops: CDR1 LGHNA, CDR2 YSLEER. For the CDR3, the DNA is TGCGCCAGCAGCCTAAACGGACAGACTAGCACAGATACGCAGTATTTT. Its translation is CASSLNGQTSTDTQYF.

This clonotype has more than one count but fewer than ten. The chain links TRBV28 to TRBJ2-1; 8 bases are shared with TRBD2. The CDR3 spans 17 residues. The V gene's germline CDR1 is MDHEN and CDR2 SYDVKM. The trim removed 3 bases at V and 8 bases at J, leaving 15 bases unmatched. The CDR3 region is CASSFSKAGVGVDEQFF. CDR3 DNA: TGTGCCAGCAGTTTTTCGAAAGCGGGAGTGGGAGTTGATGAGCAGTTCTTC.

This clonotype was observed a single time. This chain uses TRBV24-1 with TRBJ2-1, with 8 positions matching TRBD2. This CDR3 contains 16 residues. The V gene end was trimmed by 3 bases and the J gene end by 6 bases; junction bases not matched to a gene: 9. Germline CDR1 is KGHDR and CDR2 is SFDVKD. DNA of the CDR3: TGTGCCACCAGTGATCCGAGCGGGAGTCGGGGCAATGAGCAGTTCTTC. Translated, it gives CATSDPSGSRGNEQFF.

The genes are TRBV19 and TRBJ2-4; D call uncertain. The V gene's germline CDR1 is LNHDA and CDR2 SQIVND (reference sequence). Trimming removed 11 bases at V and 3 bases at J, with 17 bases between. The CDR3 totals 14 residues. CDR3 bases: TGTGCCTGTAATGCGGCAGGCAACAAAAACATTCAGTACTTC. Its protein is CACNAAGNKNIQYF.

The CDR3, as DNA: TGTGCAAGCACCCCGGGGGAGGGGTACAATGAGCAGTTCTTC. Protein sequence: CASTPGEGYNEQFF. The rearrangement joins TRBV21-1 to TRBJ2-1; the table calls TRBD1, which could not be checked here. TRBV21-1 has pseudogene status. This CDR3 is built from 14 residues.

This clonotype was seen a handful of times. The chain combines TRBV12-3 or TRBV12-4 with TRBJ2-1, with 11 bases aligning to TRBD2. V shed 10 bases, J shed 7 bases, and the junction held 9 bases outside the gene matches. This CDR3 is built from 14 residues. Here the CDR3 reads CATELAGVTNEQFF. The CDR3 DNA sequence: TGTGCCACCGAACTAGCGGGAGTTACGAATGAGCAGTTCTTC.

This clonotype turned up a few times. For the CDR3, the DNA is TGTGCCAGCAGCCCCAGACTAGCGGGAGGCTATGGGGCCGTCTACGAGCAGTACTTC. It encodes CASSPRLAGGYGAVYEQYF. This chain links TRBV7-8 with TRBJ2-7; 13 bases agree with TRBD2. The germline V gene has CDR1 SGHVS and CDR2 FQNEAQ. V lost 5 bases, J lost 3 bases, and 16 bases stayed unmatched. The CDR3 runs to 19 residues.

This chain connects TRBV2 to TRBJ2-3; 13 positions agree with TRBD2. The V gene's germline CDR1 is SNHLY and CDR2 FYNNEI. V trimming: 8 bases; J trimming: 3 bases; junction bases outside the gene matches: 11. The CDR3 totals 17 residues. The CDR3 protein is CASGRTSGRVYTDTQYF. The CDR3 DNA reads TGTGCCAGCGGTCGGACTAGCGGGAGAGTTTATACAGATACGCAGTATTTT.

The table lists this clonotype with a few counts. The V gene is TRBV4-3, the J gene TRBJ2-7, with 10 bases identical to TRBD2. Germline loops: CDR1 LGHNA, CDR2 YSLEER. V dropped 2 bases and J dropped 3; count of bases not matched to a gene: 13. This CDR3 contains 18 residues. In nucleotides, the CDR3 is TGCGCCAGCAGCCAAAATAACCTAGCGGGAGATATGTTCTACGAGCAGTACTTC. As protein: CASSQNNLAGDMFYEQYF.

The chain couples TRBV1 to TRBJ2-1; TRBD2 is the table's D call, not checked against the DNA. TRBV1 is designated a pseudogene. This CDR3 region has 14 residues. The CDR3 loop is CTSSPLAVYNEQFF. CDR3 nucleotides: TGCACCAGCAGTCCTCTAGCGGTTTACAATGAGCAGTTCTTC.

This chain connects TRBV10-3 to TRBJ1-1; TRBD1 aligns across 9 bases. With 6 bases clipped from V and 0 bases from J, the junction kept 5 bases outside the gene matches. There are 15 residues in the CDR3. CDR1 ENHRY and CDR2 SYGVKD come from the germline V gene. The CDR3 protein is CAIRGTGNMNTEAFF. The CDR3, as DNA: TGTGCCATCAGGGGGACAGGGAACATGAACACTGAAGCTTTCTTT.